This section outlines one T cell receptor (beta chain) sequence together with its context. The target antigen is unknown. In triplicate, each CD8+ T cell subset was sorted at around 290,000 cells per replicate. The sample belongs to a study of CXCR3-negative and CXCR3-positive naive CD8 T cells. Study-level background: The libraries yielded around 140 million TRB reads, about 1.5 +/- 0.3 million each.

Each TRB cDNA library was prepared by 5' RACE (with UMI labels). TCRdb derives one entry per CDR3 protein from the 5' RACE reads, leaving out DNA. This table holds approximately 100,000 distinct CDR3 sequences. Findings and limits, study-wide: Comparison of naive cells showed more hydrophobic TRB CDR3s in CXCR3-positive than in CXCR3-negative naive cells. The study found that naive CXCR3-negative and CXCR3-positive cells shared TRBV-TRBJ usage, while memory cells differed. The study found comparably high diversity in both naive subsets and much lower diversity in memory CD8+ cells.

The material sequenced was naive CXCR3+ CD8+ T cells from blood. The subset: CD45RO-CCR7+CD27+CD95- naive CD8+ T cells expressing CXCR3 (TNR3+). The clonotype comes from a human donor in good health. Some clones in this sample may be carry-over from other donors' samples.

This CDR3 is CASSQDLAGYYEQYF. This sequence joins TRBV4-1 and TRBJ2-7. The germline V gene encodes CDR1 MGHRA and CDR2 YSYEKL. The CDR3 runs to 15 residues.